The rows below give T cell receptor beta chains drawn from one sample of a study of T-cell reconstitution after alpha-beta-depleted transplantation in children. TCRdb reprocessed the PCR reads with MiXCR, giving one entry per CDR3 protein. The profile shows approximately 70,000 distinct CDR3 sequences, around 4.7% of them singletons. Sample: PBMCs, mostly from graft donor cells, taken 180 days after TCRalphabeta/CD19-depleted stem cell transplant. All receptors come from a boy younger than two who had a stem cell transplant for acute myeloid leukemia, so the T cells may come from the graft donor. Both conserved end residues are part of each CDR3. Fields, in order: V gene, clone size, J gene, D gene, CDR3 protein, CDR3 DNA. A D gene is named only where the DNA matches it firmly. Only some rows state a clone size, as once, few, many or a class for expanded clones.

>TRBV4-3|many|TRBJ2-5|NA
CASSQDAGQETQYF
TGCGCCAGCAGCCAAGACGCGGGTCAAGAGACCCAGTACTTC
>TRBV12-3/TRBV12-4|many|TRBJ2-3|NA
CASSREYRTDTQYF
TGTGCCAGCAGCCGAGAGTATAGGACAGATACGCAGTATTTT
>TRBV11-1|many|TRBJ2-1|TRBD1
CASSLAGQGIYNEQFF
TGTGCCAGCAGCTTAGCTGGACAGGGGATCTACAATGAGCAGTTCTTC
>TRBV15|many|TRBJ2-3|TRBD1
CATSRVEGAQDTQYF
TGTGCCACCAGCAGAGTTGAGGGGGCGCAAGATACGCAGTATTTT
>TRBV20-1|many|TRBJ2-1|NA
CSASSYLQKIYNEQFF
TGCAGTGCTAGCTCATACTTACAGAAAATCTACAATGAGCAGTTCTTC
>TRBV12-3/TRBV12-4|many|TRBJ2-7|NA
CASSSSPRDEQYF
TGTGCCAGCAGTTCCAGTCCTCGCGACGAGCAGTACTTC
>TRBV7-9|many|TRBJ2-1|NA
CASSPLTPRVDEQFF
TGTGCCAGCAGCCCCCTAACTCCAAGGGTGGATGAGCAGTTCTTC
>TRBV12-3/TRBV12-4|many|TRBJ1-4|NA
CASSRTRVNEKLFF
TGTGCCAGCAGCAGGACGAGGGTTAATGAAAAACTGTTTTTT
>TRBV7-8|many|TRBJ2-7|TRBD1
CASSYPGQGARTYEQYF
TGTGCCAGCAGCTACCCGGGACAGGGGGCCCGAACCTACGAGCAGTACTTC
>TRBV20-1|many|TRBJ1-5|NA
CSATGGIGLEDQPQHF
TGCAGTGCCACGGGGGGGATAGGTCTGGAAGATCAGCCCCAGCATTTT
>TRBV4-2|NA|TRBJ2-1|NA
CAMSPGENEQFF
TGTGCCATGAGCCCCGGCGAGAATGAGCAGTTCTTC
>TRBV3-1|many|TRBJ2-3|NA
CASSLLGDTQYF
TGTGCCAGCAGCCTACTCGGGGATACGCAGTATTTT
>TRBV12-3/TRBV12-4|many|TRBJ2-3|TRBD1
CASSLQGASTDTQYF
TGTGCCAGCAGTTTACAGGGGGCTAGCACAGATACGCAGTATTTT
>TRBV5-1|many|TRBJ2-7|NA
CASSLRAGTPYEQYF
TGCGCCAGCAGCTTGCGGGCCGGGACTCCCTACGAGCAGTACTTC
>TRBV7-2|few|TRBJ2-1|TRBD2
CASSPQDRTSPYNEQFF
TGTGCCAGCAGCCCGCAGGATAGGACTAGCCCCTACAATGAGCAGTTCTTC
>TRBV30|many|TRBJ2-5|TRBD1
CAWGDRGPTQYF
TGTGCCTGGGGAGACAGGGGCCCGACCCAGTACTTC
>TRBV10-3|many|TRBJ1-1|NA
CAISVGRNTEAFF
TGTGCCATCAGTGTGGGGCGGAACACTGAAGCTTTCTTT
>TRBV20-1|many|TRBJ1-6|NA
CSAETLRDSNSPLHF
TGCAGTGCGGAAACTCTCCGGGATTCTAATTCACCCCTCCACTTT
>TRBV28|many|TRBJ2-1|NA
CASSLSPPNNEQFF
TGTGCCAGCAGTTTATCCCCACCTAACAATGAGCAGTTCTTC
>TRBV30|many|TRBJ2-1|NA
CAWSKGRPYNEQFF
TGTGCCTGGAGCAAGGGAAGGCCCTACAATGAGCAGTTCTTC
>TRBV5-6|many|TRBJ2-2|NA
CASSYDRGELFF
TGTGCCAGCAGTTATGACAGGGGGGAGCTGTTTTTT
>TRBV5-1|many|TRBJ2-2|NA
CASGTGTPNTGELFF
TGCGCCAGCGGAACCGGGACACCGAACACCGGGGAGCTGTTTTTT
>TRBV20-1|many|TRBJ2-3|NA
CSARKSLMSTDTQYF
TGCAGTGCTAGAAAATCCCTGATGAGCACAGATACGCAGTATTTT
>TRBV30|many|TRBJ1-3|NA
CAGGEGNTIYF
TGTGCCGGTGGCGAAGGAAACACCATATATTTT
>TRBV2|NA|TRBJ2-1|NA
CASSEGLADNEQFF
TGTGCCAGCAGTGAAGGGCTGGCAGACAATGAGCAGTTCTTC
>TRBV10-3|many|TRBJ2-5|NA
CAISEGGTQYF
TGTGCCATCAGTGAGGGGGGGACCCAGTACTTC
>TRBV29-1|many|TRBJ1-1|NA
CSVGIARSEAFF
TGCAGCGTTGGTATTGCGCGGTCTGAAGCTTTCTTT
>TRBV7-3|many|TRBJ2-1|NA
CASSLTREPIDEQFF
TGTGCCAGCAGCTTAACGAGGGAACCGATAGATGAGCAGTTCTTC
>TRBV5-1|many|TRBJ2-1|TRBD2
CASTRAPEGGGAQFF
TGCGCCAGCACCCGGGCGCCGGAGGGCGGGGGGGCCCAGTTCTTC
>TRBV6-2/TRBV6-3|many|TRBJ2-5|TRBD2
CASSYPAGGLKETQYF
TGTGCCAGCAGTTATCCTGCGGGGGGCCTGAAAGAGACCCAGTACTTC
>TRBV5-1|many|TRBJ1-2|NA
CASSLDREGRSYGYTF
TGCGCCAGCAGCTTGGACAGGGAAGGAAGGTCCTATGGCTACACCTTC
>TRBV5-4|many|TRBJ2-1|NA
CASSLWSGIENEQFF
TGTGCCAGCAGCTTGTGGTCAGGGATTGAGAATGAGCAGTTCTTC
>TRBV7-2|many|TRBJ2-5|TRBD2
CASSLGGGETQYF
TGTGCCAGCAGCTTAGGCGGGGGAGAGACCCAGTACTTC
>TRBV6-5|NA|TRBJ1-5|TRBD1
CASSYFTGEGQPQHF
TGTGCCAGCAGTTACTTTACAGGGGAAGGGCAGCCCCAGCATTTT
>TRBV7-9|many|TRBJ2-5|NA
CASSSIPRTDRGETQYF
TGTGCCAGCAGCTCCATCCCCAGGACGGACCGGGGGGAGACCCAGTACTTC
>TRBV11-2|many|TRBJ2-1|TRBD1
CASSSIGTGGLNEQFF
TGTGCCAGCAGCTCTATCGGGACAGGGGGCTTGAATGAGCAGTTCTTC
>TRBV5-1|many|TRBJ2-3|NA
CASTYRDNTDTQYF
TGCGCCAGTACCTACAGGGATAACACAGATACGCAGTATTTT
>TRBV20-1|many|TRBJ2-5|TRBD1
CSARAPQQGEETQYF
TGCAGTGCTAGAGCCCCTCAACAGGGGGAGGAGACCCAGTACTTC
>TRBV7-9|many|TRBJ2-5|TRBD2
CASSSGRSGETQYF
TGTGCCAGCAGCTCCGGGAGGTCGGGGGAGACCCAGTACTTC
>TRBV20-1|many|TRBJ1-1|NA
CSANQGSGTEAFF
TGCAGTGCTAACCAGGGCTCTGGGACTGAAGCTTTCTTT
>TRBV20-1|many|TRBJ2-3|NA
CSARTSSTDTQYF
TGCAGTGCTAGAACTAGCAGCACAGATACGCAGTATTTT
>TRBV11-2|many|TRBJ2-3|NA
CASSPSPTDTQYF
TGTGCCAGCAGCCCAAGCCCGACAGATACGCAGTATTTT
>TRBV12-3/TRBV12-4|many|TRBJ1-2|TRBD1
CASSIAGTGLYGYTF
TGTGCCAGCAGTATAGCCGGGACAGGACTATATGGCTACACCTTC